This record covers a single TCR beta chain. Which cohort a participant joined came from the clinical history participants gave. In the original processing: Nucleated cell counts were estimated from reference gene primer amplification. Assay: immunoSEQ multiplex PCR; the TCRdb copy retains only in-frame clones and omits some. The DNA gave D and trimming, while V, J and clone size come from that table. Of 300,000 to 450,000 clones in the sample, around 87% were seen once. These data originate in a study of blood T cell repertoires in COVID-19. Study background: Cohort 3 recovered donors had two negative PCRs, clearance, or symptom resolution. T cells, B-cell-depleted T cells, or PBMCs supplied cDNA or gDNA.

The TCR comes from a man aged 40-50 years in a cohort exposed to, infected with or recovered from COVID-19 (not recorded which). Sequencing was done on a sample of PBMCs or T cells enriched from blood (not recorded which).

This CDR3 reads CASSQVGTGGNEQFF. DNA of the CDR3: TGCGCCAGCAGCCAAGTTGGGACAGGGGGCAATGAGCAGTTCTTC. The genes are TRBV4-1 and TRBJ2-1, with 11 bases fitting TRBD1. After removal of 1 base from V and 6 bases from J, the junction contained 2 bases not matched to a gene. Germline V gene lookup returns CDR1 MGHRA and CDR2 YSYEKL. The CDR3 sequence is 15 residues long.